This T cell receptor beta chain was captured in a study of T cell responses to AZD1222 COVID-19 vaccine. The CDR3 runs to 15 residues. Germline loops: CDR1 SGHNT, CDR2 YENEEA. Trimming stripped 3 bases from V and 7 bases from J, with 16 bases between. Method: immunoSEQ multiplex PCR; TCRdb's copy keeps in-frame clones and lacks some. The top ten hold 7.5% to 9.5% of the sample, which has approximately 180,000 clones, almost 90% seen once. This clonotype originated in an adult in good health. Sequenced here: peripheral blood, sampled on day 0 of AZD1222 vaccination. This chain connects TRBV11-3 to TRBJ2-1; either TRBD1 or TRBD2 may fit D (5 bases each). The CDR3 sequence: CASSFSRGALNEQFF. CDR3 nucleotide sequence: TGTGCCAGCAGCTTCTCAAGAGGGGCTCTTAATGAGCAGTTCTTC.